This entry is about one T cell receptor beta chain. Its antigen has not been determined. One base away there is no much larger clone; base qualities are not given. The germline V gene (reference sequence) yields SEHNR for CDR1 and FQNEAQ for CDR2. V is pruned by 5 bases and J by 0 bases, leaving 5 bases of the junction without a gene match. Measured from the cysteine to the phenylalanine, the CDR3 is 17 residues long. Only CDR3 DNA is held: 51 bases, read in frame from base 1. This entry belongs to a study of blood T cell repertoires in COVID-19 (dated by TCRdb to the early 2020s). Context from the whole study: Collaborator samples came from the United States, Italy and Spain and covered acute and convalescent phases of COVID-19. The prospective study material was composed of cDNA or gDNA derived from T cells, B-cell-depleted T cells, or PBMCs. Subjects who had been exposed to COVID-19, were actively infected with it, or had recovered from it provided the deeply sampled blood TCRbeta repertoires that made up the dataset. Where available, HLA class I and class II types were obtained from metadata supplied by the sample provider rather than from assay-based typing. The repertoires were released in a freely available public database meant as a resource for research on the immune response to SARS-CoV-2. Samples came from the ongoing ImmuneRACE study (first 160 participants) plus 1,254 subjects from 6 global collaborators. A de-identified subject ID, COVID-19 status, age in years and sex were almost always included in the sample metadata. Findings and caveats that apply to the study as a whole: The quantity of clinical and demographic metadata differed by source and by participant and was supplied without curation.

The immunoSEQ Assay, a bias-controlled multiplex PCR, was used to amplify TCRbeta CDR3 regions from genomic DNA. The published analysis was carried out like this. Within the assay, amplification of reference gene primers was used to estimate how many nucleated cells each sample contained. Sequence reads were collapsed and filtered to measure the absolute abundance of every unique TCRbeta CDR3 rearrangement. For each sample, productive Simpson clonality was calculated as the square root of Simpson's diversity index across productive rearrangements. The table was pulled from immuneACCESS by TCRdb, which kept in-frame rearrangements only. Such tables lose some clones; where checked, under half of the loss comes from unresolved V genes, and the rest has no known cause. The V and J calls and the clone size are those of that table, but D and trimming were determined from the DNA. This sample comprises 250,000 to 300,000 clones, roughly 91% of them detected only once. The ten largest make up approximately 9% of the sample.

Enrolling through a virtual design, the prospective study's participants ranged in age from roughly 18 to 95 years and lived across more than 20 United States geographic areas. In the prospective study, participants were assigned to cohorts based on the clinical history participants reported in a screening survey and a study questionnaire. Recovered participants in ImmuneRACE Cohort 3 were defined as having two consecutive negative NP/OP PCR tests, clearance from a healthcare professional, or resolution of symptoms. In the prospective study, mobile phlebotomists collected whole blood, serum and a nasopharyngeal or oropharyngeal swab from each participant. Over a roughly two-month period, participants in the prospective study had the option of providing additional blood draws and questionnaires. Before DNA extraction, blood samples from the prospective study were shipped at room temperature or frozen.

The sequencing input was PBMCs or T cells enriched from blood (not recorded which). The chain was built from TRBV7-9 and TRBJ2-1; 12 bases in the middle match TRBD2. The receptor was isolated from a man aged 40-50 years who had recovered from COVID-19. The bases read TGTGCCAGCAGCAGAGGACTAGCGGGAAACTCCTACAATGAGCAGTTCTTC. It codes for CASSRGLAGNSYNEQFF.